The rows below give T cell receptor beta chains drawn from one sample of a study of OX40 agonist ivuxolimab in advanced cancers. TCRdb keeps only in-frame clones here, not all; method: immunoSEQ multiplex PCR. The repertoire has some 9,200 clones, around 89% of them found once; the top ten carry 9.5% to 15%. The source was CD4+ or CD8+ T cells sorted from blood, collected in a trial of the OX40 agonist ivuxolimab. The origin of the receptors is an adult with an advanced solid tumor such as melanoma, head and neck, liver or kidney cancer. Both conserved end residues are part of each CDR3. D genes are given only for firm matches. Not every row has a clone size; where given, it reads once, few, many or a size class.

V gene	D gene	clone size	J gene	CDR3 DNA	CDR3 protein
TRBV6-4	TRBD1	.	TRBJ2-1	TGTGCCAGCAGTGACTCAGGACAGGGGGCGATGGGTGAGCAGTTCTTC	CASSDSGQGAMGEQFF
TRBV7-8	.	once	TRBJ2-7	TGTGCCAGCAGCTTAGGTGGTTCGGACGAGCAGTACTTC	CASSLGGSDEQYF
TRBV11-2	TRBD1	.	TRBJ1-5	TGTGCCAGCAGCGTTACAGGGGCAGGTCAGCCCCAGCATTTT	CASSVTGAGQPQHF
TRBV19	.	.	TRBJ1-5	TGTGCCAGTAGCCCACGAGTCCCGGGGCAAAGGCGCAATCAGCCCCAGCATTTT	CASSPRVPGQRRNQPQHF
TRBV4-1	TRBD1	.	TRBJ1-1	TGCGCCAGCAGCCAACGCGGGACAGGGGAGACCGGGGCTGAAGCTTTCTTT	CASSQRGTGETGAEAFF
TRBV2	.	.	TRBJ2-3	TGTGCCAGCGGTGGGCTTCGGGCAGATACGCAGTATTTT	CASGGLRADTQYF
TRBV18	.	.	TRBJ2-7	TGTGCCAGCTCACCGGCTCCGGGGGTCGAGCAGTACTTC	CASSPAPGVEQYF
TRBV9	.	.	TRBJ2-5	TGTGCCAGCAGCGTAGGCGGCTTTGAAGAGACCCAGTACTTC	CASSVGGFEETQYF
TRBV27	.	.	TRBJ2-2	TGTGCCAGCAGCCCTAGGGGGAGGAACACCGGGGAGCTGTTTTTT	CASSPRGRNTGELFF
TRBV5-1	TRBD1	.	TRBJ2-3	TGCGCCAGCGGCTCCGGTGGGACAGTCAAAGATACGCAGTATTTT	CASGSGGTVKDTQYF
TRBV2	.	.	TRBJ2-7	TGTGCCAGCAGACTGGACTTACCCTACGAGCAGTACTTC	CASRLDLPYEQYF
TRBV29-1	.	.	TRBJ2-1	TGCAGCGCCGGGGACCCTACGGGGAATGAGCAGTTCTTC	CSAGDPTGNEQFF